The clone carrying this T cell receptor beta chain turned up a few times. V lost 1 base and J lost 4; bases outside the gene matches: 3. CDR1 is SGHNT, CDR2 YENEEA, per germline. The CDR3 covers 15 residues. Each CDR3 protein gets one entry after TCRdb re-called the 5' RACE reads with MiXCR. The table lists 45,000 to 65,000 distinct CDR3 sequences, approximately 12% of them singletons. This specimen comes from a study of early T cells in non-severe SARS-CoV-2 infection. Study as a whole: Unsorted whole blood bulk RNA was sequenced, with unpaired chains.

Sample: whole blood, taken at baseline. The receptor's source is an adult who was a healthcare worker with PCR-confirmed SARS-CoV-2 infection or an uninfected control (not recorded which). J is TRBJ2-1 and V is TRBV11-3, with 8 bases identical to TRBD1. CDR3 in DNA: TGTGCCAGCAGCTTAGTCGGGACAGGATACAATGAGCAGTTCTTC. Encoded protein: CASSLVGTGYNEQFF.